The source of this T cell receptor (beta chain) is a study of identical twins. The CDR3 is 11 amino acids. Germline V gene sequence: CDR1 SQVTM, CDR2 ANQGSEA. TCRdb independently ran MiXCR on the 5' RACE reads; one entry per CDR3 protein. The sample consists of about 890,000 distinct CDR3 sequences, approximately 13% of them appearing once. These data were also filed under a second study, of yellow fever vaccine responses in identical twins.

The specimen sequenced was PBMCs. The chain links TRBV29-1 to TRBJ2-7; the D gene is possibly TRBD2 (6 bases). The source is a woman between 18 and 29 years old in good health. CDR3 in DNA: TGCAGTGGGGGGATACTGAACGAGCAGTACTTC. It codes for CSGGILNEQYF.